This TCR beta chain originates from a study of T-cell memory formation after mild COVID-19. Overall study findings and caveats: Clones that got smaller from day 15 to 85 had even CD4/CD8, while clones growing later tipped toward CD4+. Detection of some responders pre-infection suggested pre-existing cross-reactive memory T cells participated. CD8+ contracting clones occupied EMRA, while CD4+ ones occupied mainly CM and EM.

Germline CDR1 MNHEY, CDR2 SMNVEV (reference sequence). The ends were cut back, 3 bases at V and 5 bases at J, with 9 bases in the middle. The CDR3 has 13 residues. This clonotype was recorded a few times. The antigen is unknown. TCRdb re-derived calls from the 5' RACE reads in MiXCR, one entry per CDR3 protein. The table has hundreds of thousands of distinct CDR3 sequences, more than 15% seen once. Sequences were obtained from PBMCs or a T cell subset sorted from them (not recorded which). The sequence was collected from a man aged 18 to 29 who had mild COVID-19 (a few samples of this study predate the infection). Cell type and time point are not known. The chain joins TRBV27 to TRBJ2-3; D could derive from TRBD1 or TRBD2 (5 bases each). CDR3 protein: CASSFRGGDTQYF. CDR3 sequence (DNA): TGTGCCAGCAGTTTCCGGGGCGGAGATACGCAGTATTTT.